This T cell receptor beta chain was profiled in a study of T cell responses to AZD1222 COVID-19 vaccine. Recipients boosted at about 4 weeks or about 12 weeks are pooled. Study conclusions and caveats: Among those given AZD1222, only 5 to 7 were seropositive at baseline.

Germline CDR1 is SQVTM and CDR2 is ANQGSEA. V was trimmed by 7 bases and J by 0 bases, leaving 9 bases between them. This CDR3 is 12 amino acids long. TCRdb's table, derived via immunoSEQ multiplex PCR, lists solely in-frame clones and lacks some. This sample carries about 77,000 clones, around 90% of them seen once, and the ten largest clones take approximately 5%. The count of this clone is one. The antigen is unknown. Sample: peripheral blood, taken 28 days after the second AZD1222 dose. The chain joins TRBV29-1 to TRBJ1-1; maybe TRBD1 (5 bases). The source is an adult who received the AZD1222 COVID-19 vaccine. The CDR3 DNA follows: TGCAGCGCTGGGACGGTGAACACTGAAGCTTTCTTT. Its protein is CSAGTVNTEAFF.